The 5 T cell receptor beta chains below all came from one sample that was sequenced in a study of graft-versus-host responses after intestinal transplantation. Sequencing used immunoSEQ multiplex PCR; TCRdb keeps in-frame clones, though not all of them. The table has tens of thousands of clones, about 91% seen once; the top ten hold around 4.8%. The input for sequencing was PBMCs, taken 524 days after transplant. These receptors all stem from a human patient who received an intestinal transplant, so some T cells may come from the graft donor.

The rearrangement joins TRBV19 to TRBJ2-2, with 7 bases identical to TRBD2. Trimming took 7 bases from V and 6 from J; bases not matched to a gene: 11. CDR3 length: 15 amino acids. CDR1 is LNHDA and CDR2 is SQIVND in the germline V gene (reference sequence). The CDR3 region is CASTLSGTDSGELFF. As DNA, the CDR3 is TGTGCCAGTACCCTCAGCGGGACCGACTCCGGGGAGCTGTTTTTT.

CDR3 sequence: CASSNSQETQYF. The CDR3 DNA reads as TGTGCCAGCAGTAACAGTCAAGAGACCCAGTACTTC. The chain combines TRBV5-6 with TRBJ2-5, with unresolved D. V lost 5 bases to trimming and J lost 2 bases, with 7 bases between them. The CDR3 is 12 amino acids. Germline CDR1 SGHDT, CDR2 YYEEEE.

This chain connects TRBV4-1 to TRBJ2-2; tentative D call: TRBD2 (7 bases). Germline CDR1 and CDR2: MGHRA and YSYEKL. Trimming took 0 bases from V and 0 from J, leaving 11 bases between them. The CDR3 sequence is 17 residues long. CDR3 in amino acids: CASSQDRGRANTGELFF. The CDR3, as DNA: TGCGCCAGCAGCCAAGATAGGGGGAGGGCGAACACCGGGGAGCTGTTTTTT.

The rearrangement uses TRBV4-2 and TRBJ2-7, with a possible D match to TRBD2 (6 bases). With 0 bases removed from V and 0 bases from J, the gap between germline ends came to 9 bases. Germline V lookup: CDR1 LGHNA, CDR2 YNFKEQ. This CDR3 comprises 15 residues. This chain's CDR3 is CASSQEDGSSYEQYF. The CDR3 region has the DNA TGTGCCAGCAGCCAAGAGGACGGGAGCTCCTACGAGCAGTACTTC.

The chain is built from TRBV30 and TRBJ1-5, with D possibly matching TRBD1 (5 bases). This CDR3 has 16 residues. Trimming pared 0 bases from V and 2 bases from J, leaving 14 bases between. From germline, CDR1 is GTSNPN and CDR2 SVGIG (reference sequence). In nucleotides, the CDR3 is TGTGCCTGGAGTGTACGGGTAGGGGTGGGCAATCAGCCCCAGCATTTT. Encoded protein: CAWSVRVGVGNQPQHF.